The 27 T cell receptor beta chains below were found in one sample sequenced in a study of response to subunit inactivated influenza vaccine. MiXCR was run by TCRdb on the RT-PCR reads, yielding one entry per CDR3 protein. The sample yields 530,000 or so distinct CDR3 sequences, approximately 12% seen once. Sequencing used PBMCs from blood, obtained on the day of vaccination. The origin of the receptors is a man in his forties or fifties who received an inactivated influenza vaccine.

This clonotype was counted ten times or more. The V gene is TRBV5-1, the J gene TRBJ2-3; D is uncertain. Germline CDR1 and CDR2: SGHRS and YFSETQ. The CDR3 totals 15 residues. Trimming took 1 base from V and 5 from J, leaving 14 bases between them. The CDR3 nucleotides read TGCGCCAGCAGCTTGAATGCCCCCCAACGAGATACGCAGTATTTT. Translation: CASSLNAPQRDTQYF. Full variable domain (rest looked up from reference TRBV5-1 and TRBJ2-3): KAGVTQTPRYLIKTRGQQVTLSCSPISGHRSVSWYQQTPGQGLQFLFEYFSETQRNKGNFPGRFSGRQFSNSRSEMNVSTLELGDSALYLCASSLNAPQRDTQYFGPGTRLTVL.

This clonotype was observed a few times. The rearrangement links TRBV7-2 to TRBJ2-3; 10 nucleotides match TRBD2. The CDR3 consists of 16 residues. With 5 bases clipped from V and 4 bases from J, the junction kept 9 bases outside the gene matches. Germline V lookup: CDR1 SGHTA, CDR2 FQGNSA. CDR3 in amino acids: CASSAWTSGRADTQYF. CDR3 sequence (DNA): TGTGCCAGCAGCGCCTGGACTAGCGGACGGGCAGATACGCAGTATTTT.

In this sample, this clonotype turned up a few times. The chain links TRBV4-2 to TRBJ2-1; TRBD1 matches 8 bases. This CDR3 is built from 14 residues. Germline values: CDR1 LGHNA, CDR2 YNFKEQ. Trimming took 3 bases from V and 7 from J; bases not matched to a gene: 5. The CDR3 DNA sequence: TGTGCCAGCAGCCACCCGGGACAGGAGAATGAGCAGTTCTTC. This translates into CASSHPGQENEQFF.

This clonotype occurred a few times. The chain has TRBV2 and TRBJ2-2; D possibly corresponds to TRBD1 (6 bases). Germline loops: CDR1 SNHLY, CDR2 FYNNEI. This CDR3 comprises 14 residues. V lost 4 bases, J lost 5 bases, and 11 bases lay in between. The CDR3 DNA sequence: TGTGCCAGCAGTGGATTAACAGGGACCGGGGAGCTGTTTTTT. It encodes CASSGLTGTGELFF.

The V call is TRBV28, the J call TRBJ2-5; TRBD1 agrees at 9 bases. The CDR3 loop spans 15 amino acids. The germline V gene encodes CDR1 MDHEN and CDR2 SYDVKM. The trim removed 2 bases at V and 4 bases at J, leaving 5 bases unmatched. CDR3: CASSLLTGGLETQYF. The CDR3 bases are TGTGCCAGCAGTTTACTCACAGGGGGCCTAGAGACCCAGTACTTC.

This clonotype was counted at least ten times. The chain's CDR3 is CASSQLVNEQYF. In nucleotides, the CDR3 is TGTGCCAGCAGCCAACTAGTCAACGAGCAGTACTTC. This chain uses TRBV12-3 or TRBV12-4 with TRBJ2-7; tentatively, D is TRBD2 (5 bases). The length of the CDR3 is 12 residues. V lost 6 bases, J lost 5 bases, and 11 bases lay in between.

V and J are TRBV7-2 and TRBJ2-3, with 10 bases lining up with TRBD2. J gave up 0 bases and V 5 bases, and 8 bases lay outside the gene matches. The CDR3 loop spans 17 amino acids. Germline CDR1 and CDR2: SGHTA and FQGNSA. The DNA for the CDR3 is TGTGCCAGCAGCCGTCGACTAGCGGGCCCGAGCACAGATACGCAGTATTTT. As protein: CASSRRLAGPSTDTQYF.

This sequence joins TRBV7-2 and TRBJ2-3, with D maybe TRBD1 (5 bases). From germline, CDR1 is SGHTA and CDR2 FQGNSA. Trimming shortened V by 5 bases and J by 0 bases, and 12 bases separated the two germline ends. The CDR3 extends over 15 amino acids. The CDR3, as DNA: TGTGCCAGCAGCCGTAATGGACAAAGCACAGATACGCAGTATTTT. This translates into CASSRNGQSTDTQYF.

CDR3 DNA sequence: TGTGCCAGCAGTTACCTCCCAAGCTCCTACGAGCAGTACTTC. This sequence encodes CASSYLPSSYEQYF. The chain carries TRBV6-2 or TRBV6-3 and TRBJ2-7; D ambiguous. Trimming took off 2 bases at V and 0 bases at J, with 8 bases between the two ends. CDR1 and CDR2 (germline): MNHEY, SVGEGT. The CDR3 is made up of 14 amino acids.

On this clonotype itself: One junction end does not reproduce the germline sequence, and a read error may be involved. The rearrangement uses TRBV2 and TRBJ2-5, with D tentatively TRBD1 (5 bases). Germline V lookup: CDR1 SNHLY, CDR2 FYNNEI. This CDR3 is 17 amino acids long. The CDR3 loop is CASSSTVFFRREYTSAF. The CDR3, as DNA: TGTGCCAGCAGTTCGACAGTATTTTTTCGACGCGAGTATACCAGTGCCTTC.

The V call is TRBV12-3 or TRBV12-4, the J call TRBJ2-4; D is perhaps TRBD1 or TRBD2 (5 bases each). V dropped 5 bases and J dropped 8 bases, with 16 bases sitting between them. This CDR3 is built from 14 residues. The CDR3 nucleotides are TGTGCCAGCAGTCCCGGGGCCTGGTGGGACATTCAGTACTTC. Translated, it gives CASSPGAWWDIQYF.

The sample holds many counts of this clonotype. In nucleotides, the CDR3 is TGTGCCAGCAGCTTAAGACAGGGTGGCACAGATACGCAGTATTTT. This sequence encodes CASSLRQGGTDTQYF. The J gene is TRBJ2-3, the V gene TRBV13; TRBD1 matches at 7 bases. This CDR3 spans 15 amino acids. The J segment lost 1 base and the V segment lost 2 bases, leaving 3 bases of the junction unmatched. CDR1 and CDR2 (germline): PRHDT, FYEKMQ (reference sequence). The entire variable domain, with the rest obtained from reference TRBV13 and TRBJ2-3, is as follows: AAGVIQSPRHLIKEKRETATLKCYPIPRHDTVYWYQQGPGQDPQFLISFYEKMQSDKGSIPDRFSAQQFSDYHSELNMSSLELGDSALYFCASSLRQGGTDTQYFGPGTRLTVL.

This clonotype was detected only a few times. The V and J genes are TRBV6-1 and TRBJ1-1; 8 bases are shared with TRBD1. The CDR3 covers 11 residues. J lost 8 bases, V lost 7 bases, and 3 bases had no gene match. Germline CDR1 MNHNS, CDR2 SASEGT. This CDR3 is CASTRTGEAFF. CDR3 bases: TGTGCCAGCACCAGGACAGGGGAAGCTTTCTTT.

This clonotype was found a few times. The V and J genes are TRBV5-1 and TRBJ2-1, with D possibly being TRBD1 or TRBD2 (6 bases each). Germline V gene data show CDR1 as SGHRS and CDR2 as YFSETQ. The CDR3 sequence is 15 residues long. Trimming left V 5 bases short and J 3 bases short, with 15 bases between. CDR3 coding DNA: TGCGCCAGCAGTTTTGAGGGGGGTTACTACAATGAGCAGTTCTTC. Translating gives CASSFEGGYYNEQFF.

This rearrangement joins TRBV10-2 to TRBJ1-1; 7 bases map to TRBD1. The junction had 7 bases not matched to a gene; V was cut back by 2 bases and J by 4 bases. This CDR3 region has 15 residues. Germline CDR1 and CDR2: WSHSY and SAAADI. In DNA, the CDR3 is TGCGCCAGCAGTGAGGGGGGGCAGGGGGTCACTGAAGCTTTCTTT. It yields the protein CASSEGGQGVTEAFF.

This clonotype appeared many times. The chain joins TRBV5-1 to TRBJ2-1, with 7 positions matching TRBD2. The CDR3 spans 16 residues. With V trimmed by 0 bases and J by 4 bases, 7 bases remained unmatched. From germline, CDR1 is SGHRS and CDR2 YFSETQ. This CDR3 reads CASSLGPSGTYNEQFF. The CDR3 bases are TGCGCCAGCAGCTTGGGGCCTAGCGGAACTTACAATGAGCAGTTCTTC.

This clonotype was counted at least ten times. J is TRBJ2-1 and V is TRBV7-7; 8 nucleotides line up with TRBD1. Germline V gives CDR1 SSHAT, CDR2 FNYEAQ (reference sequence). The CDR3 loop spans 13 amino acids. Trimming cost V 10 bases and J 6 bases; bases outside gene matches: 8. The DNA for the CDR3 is TGTGCCACCAAGAACACAGGGGGCAATGAGCAGTTCTTC. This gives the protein CATKNTGGNEQFF. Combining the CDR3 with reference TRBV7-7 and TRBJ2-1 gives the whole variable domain GAGVSQSPRYKVTKRGQDVTLRCDPISSHATLYWYQQALGQGPEFLTYFNYEAQPDKSGLPSDRFSAERPEGSISTLTIQRTEQRDSAMYRCATKNTGGNEQFFGPGTRLTVL.

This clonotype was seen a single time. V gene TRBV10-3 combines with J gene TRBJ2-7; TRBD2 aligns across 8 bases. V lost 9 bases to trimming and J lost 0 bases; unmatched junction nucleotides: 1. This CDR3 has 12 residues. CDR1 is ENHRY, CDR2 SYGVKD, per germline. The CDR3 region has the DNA TGTGCCATAGGGACTAGCTCCTACGAGCAGTACTTC. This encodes CAIGTSSYEQYF.

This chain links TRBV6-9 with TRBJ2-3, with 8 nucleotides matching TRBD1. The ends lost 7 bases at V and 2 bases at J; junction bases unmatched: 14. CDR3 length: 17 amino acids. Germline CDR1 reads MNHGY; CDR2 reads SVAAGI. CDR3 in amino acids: CASNPDRDLTVTDTQYF. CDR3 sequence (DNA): TGTGCCAGCAACCCGGACAGGGACCTTACAGTCACAGATACGCAGTATTTT.

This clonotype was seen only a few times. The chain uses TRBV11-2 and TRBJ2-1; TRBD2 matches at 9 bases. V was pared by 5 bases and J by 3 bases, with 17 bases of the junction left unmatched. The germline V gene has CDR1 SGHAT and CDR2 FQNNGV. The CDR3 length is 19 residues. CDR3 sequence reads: CASSHLAGYPTFFYNEQFF. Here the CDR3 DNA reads TGTGCCAGCAGCCATCTAGCGGGGTACCCCACCTTTTTCTACAATGAGCAGTTCTTC.

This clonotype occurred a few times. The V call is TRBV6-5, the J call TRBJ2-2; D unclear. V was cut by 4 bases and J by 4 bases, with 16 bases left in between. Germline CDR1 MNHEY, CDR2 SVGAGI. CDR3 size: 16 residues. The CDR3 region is CASSSPRLVGTGELFF. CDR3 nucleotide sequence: TGTGCCAGCAGTTCCCCCCGGCTAGTTGGCACCGGGGAGCTGTTTTTT.

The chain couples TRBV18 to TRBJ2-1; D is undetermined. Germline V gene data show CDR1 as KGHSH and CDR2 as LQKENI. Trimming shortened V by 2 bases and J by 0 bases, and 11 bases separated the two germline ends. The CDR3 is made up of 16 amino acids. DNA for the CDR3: TGTGCCAGCTCACCAGTCCCTTACAGCTCCTACAATGAGCAGTTCTTC. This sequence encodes CASSPVPYSSYNEQFF. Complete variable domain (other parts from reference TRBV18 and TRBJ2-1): NAGVMQNPRHLVRRRGQEARLRCSPMKGHSHVYWYRQLPEEGLKFMVYLQKENIIDESGMPKERFSAEFPKEGPSILRIQQVVRGDSAAYFCASSPVPYSSYNEQFFGPGTRLTVL.

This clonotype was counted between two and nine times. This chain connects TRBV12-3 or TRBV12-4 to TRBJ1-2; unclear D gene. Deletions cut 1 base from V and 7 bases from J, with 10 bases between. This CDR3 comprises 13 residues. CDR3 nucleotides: TGTGCCAGCAGTTTAGTCGTGTTCTCTGGCTACACCTTC. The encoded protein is CASSLVVFSGYTF.

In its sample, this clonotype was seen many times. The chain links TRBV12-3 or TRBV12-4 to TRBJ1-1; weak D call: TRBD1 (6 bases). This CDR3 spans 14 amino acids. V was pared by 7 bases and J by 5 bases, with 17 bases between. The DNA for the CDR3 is TGTGCCAGCACCGCAGCAGGGGTTGGGACTGAAGCTTTCTTT. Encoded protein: CASTAAGVGTEAFF.

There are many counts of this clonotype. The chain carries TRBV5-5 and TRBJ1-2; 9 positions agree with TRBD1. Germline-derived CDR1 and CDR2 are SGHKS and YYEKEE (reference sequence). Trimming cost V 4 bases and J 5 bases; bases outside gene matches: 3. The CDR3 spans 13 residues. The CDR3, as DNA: TGTGCCAGCAGCGCAGGGACAGGGTATGGCTACACCTTC. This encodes CASSAGTGYGYTF.

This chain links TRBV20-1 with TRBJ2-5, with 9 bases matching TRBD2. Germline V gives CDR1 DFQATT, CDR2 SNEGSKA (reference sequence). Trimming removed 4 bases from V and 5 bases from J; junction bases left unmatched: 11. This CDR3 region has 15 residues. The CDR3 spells CSATGVAGVGETQYF. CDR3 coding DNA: TGCAGTGCTACGGGAGTAGCGGGAGTTGGGGAGACCCAGTACTTC.

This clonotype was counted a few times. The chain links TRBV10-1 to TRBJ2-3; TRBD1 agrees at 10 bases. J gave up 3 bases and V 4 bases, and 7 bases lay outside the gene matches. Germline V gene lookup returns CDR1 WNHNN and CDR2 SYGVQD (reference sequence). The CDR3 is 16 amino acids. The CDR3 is CASSVSDRGGTDTQYF. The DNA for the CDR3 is TGCGCCAGCAGTGTCTCGGACAGGGGGGGGACAGATACGCAGTATTTT.